This T cell receptor (beta chain) emerged from a study of shared clonotypes between healthy human individuals. Study-level points and caveats: Shared clonotypes across all four donors exceeded non-shared ones in generation probability.

On this clone itself: The antigen is unknown.

Terminally differentiated effector memory CD45RA+ cells were excluded from the naive CD8 cells, which were CD45RO-negative and positively selected for CCR7. The CDR3 is 15 residues long. Germline V gene sequence: CDR1 MDHEN, CDR2 SYDVKM. Trimming shortened V by 8 bases and J by 0 bases, and 14 bases separated the two germline ends. At deep level, the assay was performed. The data were produced by immunoSEQ multiplex PCR, yet TCRdb's version contains in-frame clones alone and is incomplete. The sample carries hundreds of thousands of clones, around 92% recorded once. This receptor was identified in a man between 25 and 39 years old in good health. This rearrangement joins TRBV28 to TRBJ1-3; D not resolved. The sample comprised naive CD8+ T cells sorted from blood. The chain's CDR3 is CASGPPGVSGNTIYF. For the CDR3, the DNA is TGTGCCAGCGGACCCCCGGGAGTCTCTGGAAACACCATATATTTT.